This passage covers 13 T cell receptor beta chains from one sample sequenced in a study of OX40 agonist ivuxolimab in advanced cancers. Sequencing was performed with immunoSEQ multiplex PCR; in TCRdb, only in-frame clones are kept and a portion is missing. Among about 80,000 clones, 70% to 90% were seen once, and the ten largest hold around 1.8%. The source was CD4+ or CD8+ T cells sorted from blood, collected in a trial of the OX40 agonist ivuxolimab. These receptors all come from an adult with an advanced solid tumor such as melanoma, head and neck, liver or kidney cancer.

Here the CDR3 reads CASSSLSGRYTF. The DNA of the CDR3 is TGTGCCAGCAGTTCCCTTTCGGGTCGCTACACCTTC. This chain links TRBV28 with TRBJ1-2; D gene ambiguous. Germline V lookup: CDR1 MDHEN, CDR2 SYDVKM. V was cut by 4 bases and J by 9 bases, with 12 bases left in between. The CDR3 consists of 12 residues.

The chain uses TRBV7-3 and TRBJ2-3; no clear D. Per the germline V gene, CDR1 is SGHTA and CDR2 is FQGTGA. CDR3 length: 13 residues. V was trimmed by 1 base and J by 4 bases, leaving 6 bases between them. The CDR3 bases are TGTGCCAGCAGCTTAATGGTATCAGATACGCAGTATTTT. This gives the protein CASSLMVSDTQYF.

This sequence joins TRBV4-3 and TRBJ2-7, with TRBD1 matching over 9 bases. Trimming removed 0 bases from V and 6 bases from J; junction bases left unmatched: 15. This CDR3 has 18 residues. Looked up from germline, CDR1 is LGHNA and CDR2 is YSLEER. The CDR3 spells CASSQEVGDRVLPSEQYF. The DNA of the CDR3 is TGCGCCAGCAGCCAAGAGGTGGGGGACAGGGTTCTTCCCTCCGAGCAGTACTTC.

In this sample, this clone turned up a few times. V and J are TRBV7-9 and TRBJ1-6; TRBD1 matches 7 bases. In germline, CDR1 is SEHNR, CDR2 FQNEAQ (reference sequence). The V gene end was trimmed by 5 bases and the J gene end by 5 bases; junction bases not matched to a gene: 3. This CDR3 comprises 14 residues. The CDR3 DNA reads TGTGCCAGCAGCGCCGGGACAGATAATTCACCCCTCCACTTT. Translated, it gives CASSAGTDNSPLHF.

This chain uses TRBV10-3 with TRBJ2-5; the match to TRBD2 covers 14 bases. J lost 4 bases, V lost 6 bases, and 4 bases had no gene match. The germline V gene encodes CDR1 ENHRY and CDR2 SYGVKD. This CDR3 comprises 15 residues. CDR3 amino acids: CAIRTGTSGGETQYF. The CDR3 nucleotides read TGTGCCATCAGGACCGGGACTAGCGGGGGAGAGACCCAGTACTTC.

This chain uses TRBV6-6 with TRBJ1-1, with D maybe TRBD1 (6 bases). This CDR3 is built from 15 residues. Trimming took 6 bases from V and 1 from J, leaving 15 bases between them. Per the germline V gene, CDR1 is MNHNY and CDR2 is SVGAGI (reference sequence). This CDR3 reads CASRYRETKNTEAFF. The DNA for the CDR3 is TGTGCCAGCAGGTACAGGGAGACAAAGAACACTGAAGCTTTCTTT.

The genes are TRBV7-8 and TRBJ1-5; unclear D gene. Trimming removed 3 bases at V and 0 bases at J, with 3 bases between. Germline V gene lookup returns CDR1 SGHVS and CDR2 FQNEAQ. The length of the CDR3 is 13 residues. The DNA for the CDR3 is TGTGCCAGCAGCTTCGATAGCAATCAGCCCCAGCATTTT. This translates into CASSFDSNQPQHF.

This clone was seen ten or more times. The chain has TRBV19 and TRBJ1-2; 12 bases fit TRBD1. The ends lost 5 bases at V and 3 bases at J; junction bases unmatched: 13. The CDR3 sequence is 18 residues long. Per germline, CDR1 LNHDA and CDR2 SQIVND (reference sequence). The CDR3, as DNA: TGTGCCAGTAGTGTTACTACCGGGACAGGGGGCGCCTACTATGGCTACACCTTC. Its protein is CASSVTTGTGGAYYGYTF.

The rearrangement links TRBV7-2 to TRBJ2-2; possible D gene TRBD1, 6 bases. This CDR3 has 15 residues. The V end was cut by 5 bases, the J end by 4 bases, with 14 bases between. Looked up from germline, CDR1 is SGHTA and CDR2 is FQGNSA. CDR3 DNA: TGTGCCAGCAGCCTCCTGGGACATTTCACCGGGGAGCTGTTTTTT. Amino acid sequence: CASSLLGHFTGELFF.

The chain joins TRBV10-3 to TRBJ2-1; D remains unclear. The CDR3 consists of 13 residues. Germline lookup yields CDR1 ENHRY and CDR2 SYGVKD. V lost 4 bases to trimming and J lost 8 bases, with 12 bases between them. CDR3 residues: CAISARLGHEQFF. For the CDR3, the DNA is TGTGCCATCAGTGCAAGACTTGGCCATGAGCAGTTCTTC.

Points on this clone: This same CDR3 is encoded by further DNA sequences in the sample. The CDR3, as DNA: TGTGCCAGCAGGCCCGGGACTAGCACAGATACGCAGTATTTT. Its translation is CASRPGTSTDTQYF. The genes are TRBV28 and TRBJ2-3, with a possible D match to TRBD2 (6 bases). V dropped 6 bases and J dropped 0 bases, with 10 bases sitting between them. Per germline, CDR1 MDHEN and CDR2 SYDVKM. CDR3 length: 14 residues.

This rearrangement joins TRBV28 to TRBJ2-7; 8 positions match TRBD1. From germline, CDR1 is MDHEN and CDR2 SYDVKM. J was trimmed by 2 bases and V by 2 bases; bases with no gene match: 5. CDR3 length: 15 residues. CDR3 protein: CASSLPGTGAYEQYF. The CDR3 bases are TGTGCCAGCAGTTTACCCGGGACAGGAGCCTACGAGCAGTACTTC.

Details on this clone: Other nucleotide sequences from this sample produce the same CDR3. The V call is TRBV28, the J call TRBJ1-2; possible D gene TRBD1, 5 bases. Germline CDR1 is MDHEN and CDR2 is SYDVKM. The CDR3 spans 12 residues. Trimming cost V 6 bases and J 2 bases, with 7 bases left between them. The CDR3: CASSDSNYGYTF. The CDR3 DNA sequence: TGTGCCAGCAGCGACAGCAACTATGGCTACACCTTC.